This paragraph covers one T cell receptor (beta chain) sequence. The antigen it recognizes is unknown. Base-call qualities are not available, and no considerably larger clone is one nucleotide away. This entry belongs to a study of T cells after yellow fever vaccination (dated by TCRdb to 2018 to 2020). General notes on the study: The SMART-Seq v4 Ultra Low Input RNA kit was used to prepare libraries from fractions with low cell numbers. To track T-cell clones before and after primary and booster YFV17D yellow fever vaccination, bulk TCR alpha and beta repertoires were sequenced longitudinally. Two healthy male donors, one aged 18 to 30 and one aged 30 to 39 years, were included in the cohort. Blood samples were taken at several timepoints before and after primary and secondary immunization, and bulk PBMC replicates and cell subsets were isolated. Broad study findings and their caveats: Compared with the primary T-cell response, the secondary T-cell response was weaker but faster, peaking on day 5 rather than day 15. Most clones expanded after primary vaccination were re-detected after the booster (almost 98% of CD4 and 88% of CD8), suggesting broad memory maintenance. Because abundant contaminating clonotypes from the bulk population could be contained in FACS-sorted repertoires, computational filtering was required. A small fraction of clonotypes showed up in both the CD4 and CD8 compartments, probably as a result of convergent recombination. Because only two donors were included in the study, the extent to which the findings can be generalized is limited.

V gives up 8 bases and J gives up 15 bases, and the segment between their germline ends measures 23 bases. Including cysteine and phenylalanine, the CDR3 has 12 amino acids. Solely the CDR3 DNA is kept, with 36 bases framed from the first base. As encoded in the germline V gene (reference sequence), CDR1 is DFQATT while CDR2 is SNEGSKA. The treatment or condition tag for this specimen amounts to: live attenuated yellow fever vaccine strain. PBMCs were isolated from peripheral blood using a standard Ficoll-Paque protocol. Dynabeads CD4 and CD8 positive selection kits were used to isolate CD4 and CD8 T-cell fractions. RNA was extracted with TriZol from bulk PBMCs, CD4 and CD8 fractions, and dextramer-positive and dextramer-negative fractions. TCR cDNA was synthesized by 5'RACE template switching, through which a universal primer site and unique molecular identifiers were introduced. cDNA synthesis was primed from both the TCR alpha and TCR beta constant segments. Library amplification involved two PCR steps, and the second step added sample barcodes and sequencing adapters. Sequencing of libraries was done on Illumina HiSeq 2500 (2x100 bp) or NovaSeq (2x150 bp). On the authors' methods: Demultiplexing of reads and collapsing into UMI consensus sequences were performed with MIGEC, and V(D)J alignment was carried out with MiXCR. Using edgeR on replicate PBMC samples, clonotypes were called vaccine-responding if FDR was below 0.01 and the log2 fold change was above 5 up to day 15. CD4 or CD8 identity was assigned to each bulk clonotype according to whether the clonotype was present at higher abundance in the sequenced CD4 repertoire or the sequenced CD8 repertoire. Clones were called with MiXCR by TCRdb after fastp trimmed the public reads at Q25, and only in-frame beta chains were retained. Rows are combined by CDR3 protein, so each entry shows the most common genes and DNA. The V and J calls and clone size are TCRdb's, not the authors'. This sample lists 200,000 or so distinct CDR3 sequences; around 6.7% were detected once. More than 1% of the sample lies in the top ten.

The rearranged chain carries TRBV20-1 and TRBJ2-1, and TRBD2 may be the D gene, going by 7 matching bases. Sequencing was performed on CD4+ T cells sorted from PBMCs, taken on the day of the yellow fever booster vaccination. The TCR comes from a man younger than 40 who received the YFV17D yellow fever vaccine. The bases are TGCAGTCACAGGGTGGTTGCGGGAGTGATGTTCTTC. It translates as CSHRVVAGVMFF.